The present entry profiles one TCR beta chain with its context. The data originate from a study of blood T cell repertoires in COVID-19. Study-wide context: Acute and convalescent COVID-19 samples came from the United States, Italy and Spain. T cells, B-cell-depleted T cells, or PBMCs supplied cDNA or gDNA.

This CDR3 contains 14 residues. CDR1 is LNHDA and CDR2 is SQIVND in the germline V gene (reference sequence). V was pared by 4 bases and J by 3 bases, with 10 bases between. Libraries were prepared by immunoSEQ multiplex PCR; TCRdb keeps only in-frame clonotypes and omits some of them. The sample holds approximately 150,000 clones; approximately 81% are singletons and the top ten take around 1%. Sequencing was carried out using peripheral blood. This TCR derives from a man aged 40-55 years with acute or convalescent COVID-19. The V and J genes are TRBV19 and TRBJ1-5; D may be TRBD1 (5 bases). The CDR3 DNA follows: TGTGCCAGTAGTAGTGACAGTTACAATCAGCCCCAGCATTTT. It specifies CASSSDSYNQPQHF.